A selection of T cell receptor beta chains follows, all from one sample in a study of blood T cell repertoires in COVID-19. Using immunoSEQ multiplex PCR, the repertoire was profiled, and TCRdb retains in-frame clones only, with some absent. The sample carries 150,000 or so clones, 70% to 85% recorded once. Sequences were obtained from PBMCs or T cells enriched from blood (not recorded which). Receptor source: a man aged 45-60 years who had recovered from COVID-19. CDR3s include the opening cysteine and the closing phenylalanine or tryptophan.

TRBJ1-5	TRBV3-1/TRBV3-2	CASSQDLRVKNQPQHF
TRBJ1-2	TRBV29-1	CSVKQGTYGYTF
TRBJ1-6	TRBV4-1	CASSQDVVVASYNSPLHF
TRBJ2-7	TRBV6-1	CASSEGPDSYEQYF
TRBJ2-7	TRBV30	CAWGDSSYEQYF
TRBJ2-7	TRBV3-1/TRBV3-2	CASSQGRPGEQYF
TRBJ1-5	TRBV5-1	CASSLLGGSNQPQHF
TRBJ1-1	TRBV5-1	CASSFGQGGSVAFF
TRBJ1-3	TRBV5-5	CASSLQPVGENTIYF
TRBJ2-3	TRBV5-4	CASSDGTISTDTQYF
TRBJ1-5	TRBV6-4	CASSAEGNQPQHF
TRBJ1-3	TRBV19	CASSIDREGNTIYF
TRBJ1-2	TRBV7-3	CASSLTNGRVGYTF
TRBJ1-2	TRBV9	CASSLRWTGEDGYTF
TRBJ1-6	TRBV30	CAWSGRTRFNSPLHF
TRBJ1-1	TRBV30	CAWSKTGVTEAFF
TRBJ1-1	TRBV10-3	CAISESAGVMNTEAFF
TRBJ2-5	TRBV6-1	CASSEFGSWASGQETQYF
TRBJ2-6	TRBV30	CAWSQEASGANVLTF
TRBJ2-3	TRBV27	CASSLRGHLLTDTQYF
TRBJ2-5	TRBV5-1	CASSLGLSGEQETQYF
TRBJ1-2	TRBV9	CASSVATEGGYTF
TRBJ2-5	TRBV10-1	CASSEGLAGEQETQYF
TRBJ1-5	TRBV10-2	CASSEAGGSNQPQHF
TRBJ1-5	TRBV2	CASSAETGANQPQHF
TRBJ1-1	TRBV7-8	CASSSIQGDTEAFF
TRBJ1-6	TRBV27	CASSYEAHYNSPLHF
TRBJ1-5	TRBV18	CASSPGEQPQHF
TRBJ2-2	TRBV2	CAIRGGGGARGTGELFF
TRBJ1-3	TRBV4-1	CASSQEVRGSGNTIYF
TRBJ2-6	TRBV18	CASSPSSFSGANVLTF
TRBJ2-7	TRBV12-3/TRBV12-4	CASSRVTSYEQYF
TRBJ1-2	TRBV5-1	CASSWDRGGYTF
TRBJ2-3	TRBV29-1	CSVYRGSTDTQYF
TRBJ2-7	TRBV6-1	CASSATVGASSYEQYF
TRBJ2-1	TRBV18	CASSRTSGGDHEQFF
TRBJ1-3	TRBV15	CATSGYDYDSSGNTIYF
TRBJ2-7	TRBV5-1	CASSLDGGAYEQYF
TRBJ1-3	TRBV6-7	CASNPRQGAGYGNTIYF
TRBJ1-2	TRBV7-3	CASSPGGGGSAGYTF
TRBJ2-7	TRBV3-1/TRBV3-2	CASSEPQGKSYEQYF
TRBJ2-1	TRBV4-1	CASSQGLVVGSYNEQFF
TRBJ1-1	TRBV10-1	CASSLDRGTEAFF